This TCR beta chain was captured in a study of Graves' ophthalmopathy and Graves' hyperthyroidism. Active ophthalmopathy (CAS at least 3, NOSPECS at least 4), lasting under 3 months. Germline loops: CDR1 SGHAT, CDR2 FQNNGV. The CDR3 loop spans 17 amino acids. With 5 bases clipped from V and 8 bases from J, the junction kept 15 bases outside the gene matches. Amplification of TCR beta CDR3 regions used RNA transcripts. An initial RT-PCR round employing HTBI primers preceded a second-round multiplex PCR. Via MiXCR, TCRdb re-called the multiplex PCR reads, giving one row per CDR3 protein. This table holds 660,000 or so distinct CDR3 sequences, under 50% found once.

Sequenced material: peripheral blood. The J gene is TRBJ2-2, the V gene TRBV11-2, with TRBD1 matching 9 bases. This clonotype was sampled from an adult man with Graves' ophthalmopathy. This CDR3 is CASSLATGGGFLGELFF. As DNA, the CDR3 is TGTGCCAGCAGCCTAGCCACAGGGGGCGGATTCTTAGGGGAGCTGTTTTTT.